This record concerns one T cell receptor beta chain sequence. Its antigen is currently not known. It has no much larger one-base neighbor in the sample; base qualities were not kept. This entry comes from a study of beta chain features in type 1 diabetes (dated by TCRdb to 2017 to 2018). Concerning the study at large: Patients and healthy donors did not differ in mean age, gender distribution, total cell number or subset yield. Across all samples, around 99 million sorted cells were examined, and cell number per subset correlated strongly with RNA yield. In the study, TCRB repertoires of sorted circulating CD4+ T cell subsets from recently diagnosed type 1 diabetes patients were compared with those of matched healthy donors. Regulatory and stem cell-like memory subsets were obtained from only 8 patients and roughly 8 healthy donors, while naive and central memory subsets were obtained from all 30 or so donors.

From each donor, a single peripheral blood sample of around 120 mL on average was drawn into heparinised tubes. Using a panel that included CD45RO, CCR7, CD25, CD127, CD95 and CD27, naive, central memory, regulatory and stem cell-like memory CD4+ T cells were sorted on a BD FACSAria II. All sorted populations exceeded 95% purity. PBMCs were separated immediately by Lymphoprep density gradient centrifugation and were stained directly, without being cultured. So that batch effects would be minimized, each experiment stained and sorted samples in pairs, pairing one healthy donor with one patient. All of the isolated RNA was reverse transcribed with the High Capacity cDNA Reverse Transcription Kit, so expressed TCRB transcripts were sequenced. Deep immunoSEQ sequencing was performed on naive, central memory and regulatory T cell samples, with an average of roughly 3.3 million total reads per sample. Sorted cells were lysed in RLT buffer, and RNA was extracted using DNase-treated RNeasy Micro or Mini kits according to cell number. To prevent cross-contamination, every cell subset was processed on its own, while patient and healthy donor samples were processed together. Using the immunoSEQ multiplex PCR, TCRB sequences were amplified from cDNA into 87-bp fragments spanning the CDR3 region. Sequencing of the amplicons was done on the Illumina HiSeq platform. As for the authors' bioinformatics: Synthetic template baselines were used to correct PCR bias computationally, reads within Hamming distance 2 were collapsed, and singletons that could not be merged were discarded. Reads were aligned to IMGT to assign V, D and J genes, CDR3 length, and insertions or deletions at six rearrangement sites. Within each subset, clonotype counts were normalized to the number of sorted cells before true diversity and Gini coefficients were calculated with the tcR R package. The overlap coefficient, calculated on TCRB nucleotide sequences, was used to quantify repertoire sharing. As stored in TCRdb, this immuneACCESS dataset retains in-frame rearrangements with V and J assigned. A fraction of the clones does not appear; measured against another copy, unresolved V genes explain less than half of the discrepancy, and the remainder lacks a known reason. V, J and clone size reflect that table, while D and trimming were determined from the DNA. This sample lists about 290,000 clones; about 8% were detected once. The ten largest make up roughly 1% of the sample.

V loses 0 bases, J loses 2 bases, and the germline ends lie 8 bases apart. Reading the germline V gene gives CDR1 SGHDT and CDR2 YYEEEE. The CDR3, cysteine through phenylalanine, is 14 amino acids long. The retained sequence is limited to the CDR3, 42 bases, with the frame set at the first base. The paper's findings and limits, for the study overall: Type 1 diabetes patients showed a moderate but significant shortening of TCRB CDR3 length in all four CD4+ subsets. Shorter templates might be favored by PCR, yet because patient and control samples were amplified and corrected together, any such skew would affect both groups equally. Fewer insertions and more nucleotide deletions at VDJ recombination sites were observed in patients with type 1 diabetes, implying thymic rearrangement abnormalities. Because small numbers of individuals were included in the HLA sub-analyses, any influence of HLA type on TCRB rearrangement was left unresolved. Sequencing cDNA rather than genomic DNA could over-represent highly expressing activated cells, although activation and CD3 levels did not differ between groups. Naive, central memory and regulatory TCRB repertoires appeared to be more similar among patients than among healthy donors.

The rearrangement joined TRBV5-6 to TRBJ1-2, with no reliable assignment of the D segment. Sequencing was carried out using central memory CD4+ T cells from blood. The receptor was isolated from a woman younger than 35 in good health. The DNA is TGTGCCAGCAGCTTGGGCTCTGTCAACTATGGCTACACCTTC. It translates to CASSLGSVNYGYTF.